This T cell receptor (beta chain) was recorded in a study of blood T cell repertoires in COVID-19. Study background: Spain, Italy and the United States supplied samples that represented acute and convalescent COVID-19. Sources were T cells, B-cell-depleted T cells, or PBMCs; the material itself was cDNA or gDNA.

CDR1 and CDR2 (germline): KGHSH, LQKENI. V was pared by 0 bases and J by 6 bases, with 12 bases between. This CDR3 comprises 15 residues. Per the study methods: Reference gene primers were amplified, and this amplification served to estimate nucleated cell counts. Assay used: immunoSEQ multiplex PCR; TCRdb lists only in-frame clones, some missing. The V and J calls and clone size were taken over from that table, and D and trimming were inferred from the DNA. Of some 60,000 clones in the sample, 81% were seen once. The source is an elderly woman with active or convalescent COVID-19. The sample consisted of peripheral blood. The J gene is TRBJ2-1, the V gene TRBV18; D is ambiguous. CDR3 residues: CASSPPSRPFNEQFF. The CDR3 DNA reads TGTGCCAGCTCACCACCGTCGCGCCCATTCAATGAGCAGTTCTTC.